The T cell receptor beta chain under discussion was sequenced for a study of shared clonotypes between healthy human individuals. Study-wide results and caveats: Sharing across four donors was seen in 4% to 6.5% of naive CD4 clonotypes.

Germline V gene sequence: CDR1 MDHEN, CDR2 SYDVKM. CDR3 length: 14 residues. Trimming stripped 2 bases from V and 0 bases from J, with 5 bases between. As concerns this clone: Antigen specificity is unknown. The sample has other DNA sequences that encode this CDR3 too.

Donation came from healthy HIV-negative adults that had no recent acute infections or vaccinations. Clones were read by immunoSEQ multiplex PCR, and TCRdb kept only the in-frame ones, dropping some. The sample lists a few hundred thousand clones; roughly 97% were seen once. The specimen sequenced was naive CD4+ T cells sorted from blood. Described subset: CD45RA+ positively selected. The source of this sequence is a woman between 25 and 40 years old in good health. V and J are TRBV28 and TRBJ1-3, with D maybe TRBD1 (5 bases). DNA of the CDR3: TGTGCCAGCAGTTTAGGGGGCTCTGGAAACACCATATATTTT. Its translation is CASSLGGSGNTIYF.